Below are 4 T cell receptor beta chains sequenced from a single sample in a study of OX40 agonist ivuxolimab in advanced cancers. TCRdb keeps only in-frame clones here, not all; method: immunoSEQ multiplex PCR. The sample consists of around 38,000 clones, about 82% of them appearing once. Sequencing was performed on CD4+ or CD8+ T cells sorted from blood, taken in a trial of the OX40 agonist ivuxolimab. The receptors were sampled from an adult with an advanced solid tumor such as melanoma, head and neck, liver or kidney cancer.

The chain carries TRBV5-1 and TRBJ2-1, with 10 nucleotides matching TRBD1. Germline V gives CDR1 SGHRS, CDR2 YFSETQ. The CDR3 runs to 15 residues. Losses at the gene ends were 4 bases for V and 9 bases for J; bases not matched to a gene: 10. The CDR3 DNA is TGCGCCAGCAGCCCTCCCGGGACAGGGGACCCTGAGCAGTTCTTC. Translation: CASSPPGTGDPEQFF.

This sequence joins TRBV7-3 and TRBJ2-1, with D perhaps given as TRBD1 or TRBD2 (6 bases each). Looked up from germline, CDR1 is SGHTA and CDR2 is FQGTGA. CDR3 length: 19 residues. The V and J ends lost 3 bases and 5 bases respectively, with 26 bases between them. CDR3 amino acids: CASSLLGEGGALLHNEQFF. The CDR3 DNA sequence: TGTGCCAGCAGCTTGTTGGGTGAGGGGGGAGCCCTCCTGCACAATGAGCAGTTCTTC.

CDR3 region: CASGQTANTEAFF. The CDR3 DNA is TGTGCCAGCGGCCAGACAGCGAACACTGAAGCTTTCTTT. The rearrangement links TRBV21-1 to TRBJ1-1; TRBD1 reflects the table's D call only, with no check against the DNA. TRBV21-1 constitutes a pseudogene. The length of the CDR3 is 13 residues.

In its sample, this clone is medium-sized. The chain joins TRBV2 to TRBJ1-6, with D tentatively TRBD1 (6 bases). CDR3 size: 15 residues. Germline loops: CDR1 SNHLY, CDR2 FYNNEI. V lost 11 bases and J 3 bases, leaving 17 bases between the germline ends. The CDR3 DNA sequence: TGTGCCGGACGGAGGGGGGACAACTATAATTCACCCCTCCACTTT. This gives the protein CAGRRGDNYNSPLHF.